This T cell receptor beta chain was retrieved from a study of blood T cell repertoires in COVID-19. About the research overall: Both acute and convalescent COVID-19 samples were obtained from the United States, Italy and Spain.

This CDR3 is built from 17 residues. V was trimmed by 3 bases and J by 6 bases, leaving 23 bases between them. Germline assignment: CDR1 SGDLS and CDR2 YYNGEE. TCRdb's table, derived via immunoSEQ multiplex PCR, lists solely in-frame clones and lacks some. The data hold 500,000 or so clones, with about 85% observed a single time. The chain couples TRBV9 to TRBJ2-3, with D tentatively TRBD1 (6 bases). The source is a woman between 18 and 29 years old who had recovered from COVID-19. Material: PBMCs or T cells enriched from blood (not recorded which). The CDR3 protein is CASSAHDGQFRGDTQYF. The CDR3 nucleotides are TGTGCCAGCAGCGCGCATGATGGGCAGTTTAGGGGGGATACGCAGTATTTT.